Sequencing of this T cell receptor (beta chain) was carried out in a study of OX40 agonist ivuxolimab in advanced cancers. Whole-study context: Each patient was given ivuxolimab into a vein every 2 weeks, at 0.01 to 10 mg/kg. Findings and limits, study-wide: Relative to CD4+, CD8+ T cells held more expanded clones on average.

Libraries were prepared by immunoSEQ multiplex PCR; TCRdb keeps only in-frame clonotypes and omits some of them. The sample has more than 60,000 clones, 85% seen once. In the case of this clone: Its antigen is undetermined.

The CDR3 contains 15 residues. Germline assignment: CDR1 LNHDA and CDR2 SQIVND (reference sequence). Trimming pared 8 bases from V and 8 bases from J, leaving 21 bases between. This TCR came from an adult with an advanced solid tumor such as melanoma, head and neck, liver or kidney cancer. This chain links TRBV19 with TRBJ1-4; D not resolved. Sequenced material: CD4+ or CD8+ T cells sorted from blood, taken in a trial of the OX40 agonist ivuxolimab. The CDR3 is CASAGGLSGEEKLFF. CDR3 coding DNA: TGTGCCAGTGCCGGAGGGCTGTCCGGAGAAGAAAAACTGTTTTTT.